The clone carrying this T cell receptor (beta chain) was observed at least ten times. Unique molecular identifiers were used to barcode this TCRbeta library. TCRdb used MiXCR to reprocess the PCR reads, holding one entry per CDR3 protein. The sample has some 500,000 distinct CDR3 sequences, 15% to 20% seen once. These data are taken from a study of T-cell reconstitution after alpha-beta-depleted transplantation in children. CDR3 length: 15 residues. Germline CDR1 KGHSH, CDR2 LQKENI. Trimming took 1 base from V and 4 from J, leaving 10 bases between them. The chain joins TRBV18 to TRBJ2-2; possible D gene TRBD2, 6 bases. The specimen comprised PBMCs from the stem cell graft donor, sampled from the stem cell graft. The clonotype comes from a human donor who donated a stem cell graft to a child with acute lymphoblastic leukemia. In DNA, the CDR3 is TGTGCCAGCTCACCACTAGCGGAACGCACCGGGGAGCTGTTTTTT. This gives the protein CASSPLAERTGELFF.